This passage covers 10 T cell receptor beta chains from one sample sequenced in a study of blood T cell repertoires in COVID-19. Clones were read by immunoSEQ multiplex PCR, and TCRdb kept only the in-frame ones, dropping some. This sample yields around 300,000 clones, of which about 90% are seen a single time; around 0.98% belongs to the top ten. Input material: peripheral blood. The receptors derive from a woman aged 40-49 years with COVID-19, enrolled during active disease.

The rearrangement links TRBV27 to TRBJ2-7; 8 bases map to TRBD1. The length of the CDR3 is 15 residues. Germline V gene sequence: CDR1 MNHEY, CDR2 SMNVEV (reference sequence). Trimming took 6 bases from V and 0 from J; bases not matched to a gene: 7. The DNA for the CDR3 is TGTGCCAGCAGAAGAGGACAGGGCCTCTCCTACGAGCAGTACTTC. As protein: CASRRGQGLSYEQYF.

This chain connects TRBV5-1 to TRBJ2-1, with 11 positions matching TRBD2. Trimming cost V 2 bases and J 0 bases; bases outside gene matches: 7. CDR3 length: 18 amino acids. In germline, CDR1 is SGHRS, CDR2 YFSETQ. The CDR3 is CASSLLGLAGDSYNEQFF. Written as DNA, the CDR3 is TGCGCCAGCAGCTTACTCGGACTAGCGGGCGACTCCTACAATGAGCAGTTCTTC. Using reference TRBV5-1 and TRBJ2-1 for the parts outside the CDR3, the full variable domain is KAGVTQTPRYLIKTRGQQVTLSCSPISGHRSVSWYQQTPGQGLQFLFEYFSETQRNKGNFPGRFSGRQFSNSRSEMNVSTLELGDSALYLCASSLLGLAGDSYNEQFFGPGTRLTVL.

This chain joins TRBV30 and TRBJ1-6; a weak D match, TRBD1 (5 bases). The CDR3 has 15 amino acids. Germline CDR1 reads GTSNPN; CDR2 reads SVGIG (reference sequence). V lost 0 bases to trimming and J lost 6 bases, with 12 bases between them. Here the CDR3 reads CAWSVPGGGNSPLHF. The CDR3 nucleotides read TGTGCCTGGAGTGTACCGGGGGGAGGTAATTCACCCCTCCACTTT.

CDR3 bases: TGTGCCATCAGAACTACTTCCAGGGACAATGAGCAGTTCTTC. Its protein is CAIRTTSRDNEQFF. V gene TRBV10-3 combines with J gene TRBJ2-1; D may be TRBD1 (5 bases). There are 14 residues in the CDR3. CDR1 ENHRY and CDR2 SYGVKD come from the germline V gene. The V gene lost 6 bases and the J gene lost 5 bases, with 14 bases spanning the gap.

The V and J genes are TRBV28 and TRBJ1-2; 9 bases are a match to TRBD1. The CDR3 extends over 16 amino acids. J was trimmed by 1 base and V by 3 bases; bases with no gene match: 6. The V gene's germline CDR1 is MDHEN and CDR2 SYDVKM. The CDR3 DNA reads TGTGCCAGCAGTTTGGTGGGACAGGGAATTAACTATGGCTACACCTTC. Amino acid sequence: CASSLVGQGINYGYTF.

The rearrangement links TRBV29-1 to TRBJ1-1; perhaps TRBD1 as D (6 bases). This CDR3 is 13 amino acids long. Per the germline V gene, CDR1 is SQVTM and CDR2 is ANQGSEA. Between the trimmed V and J ends, which lost 8 bases and 4 bases, there was a span of 17 bases. This CDR3 is CSFFGGGGTEAFF. CDR3 DNA: TGCAGCTTTTTCGGGGGGGGCGGCACTGAAGCTTTCTTT.

The rearrangement links TRBV18 to TRBJ2-7; unclear D gene. Germline CDR1 reads KGHSH; CDR2 reads LQKENI. Deletions cut 3 bases from V and 3 bases from J, with 9 bases between. The CDR3 extends over 13 amino acids. DNA for the CDR3: TGTGCCAGCTCACCGCAACAGTTCTACGAGCAGTACTTC. This codes for CASSPQQFYEQYF.

The chain has TRBV6-5 and TRBJ1-2, with D uncertain. V lost 0 bases and J 5 bases, leaving 13 bases between the germline ends. CDR3 size: 15 residues. Germline CDR1 and CDR2: MNHEY and SVGAGI. CDR3 bases: TGTGCCAGCAGTTACTCTCGCGACACAACATATGGCTACACCTTC. Its translation: CASSYSRDTTYGYTF.

The chain recombines TRBV27 with TRBJ2-7; possible D gene TRBD2, 6 bases. This CDR3 comprises 14 residues. Germline V CDR1 and CDR2: MNHEY, SMNVEV (reference sequence). Trimming left V 3 bases short and J 6 bases short, with 15 bases between. The CDR3 protein is CASSFLPDGGEQYF. The CDR3 DNA sequence: TGTGCCAGCAGTTTTTTACCGGACGGGGGCGAGCAGTACTTC.

The chain employs TRBV11-3 and TRBJ2-7, with 7 nucleotides matching TRBD1. The CDR3 length is 13 residues. With V trimmed by 8 bases and J by 0 bases, 4 bases remained unmatched. Per the germline V gene, CDR1 is SGHNT and CDR2 is YENEEA. CDR3 protein: CASSRDSSYEQYF. CDR3 DNA: TGTGCCAGCTCCAGGGACAGCTCCTACGAGCAGTACTTC.